The present entry profiles one TCR beta chain with its context. This sample was taken from a study of blood T cell repertoires in COVID-19. The CDR3 contains 16 residues. Germline-derived CDR1 and CDR2 are MNHEY and SVGEGT. The J segment lost 7 bases and the V segment lost 0 bases, leaving 8 bases of the junction unmatched. Repertoires were generated with immunoSEQ multiplex PCR, while TCRdb's copy carries only in-frame clones and drops some. The table lists about 280,000 clones, around 90% of them singletons. The chain is built from TRBV6-2 or TRBV6-3 and TRBJ2-7, with TRBD2 matching 11 bases. Sequenced sample: peripheral blood. This clonotype was sampled from a woman aged 40 to 50 who had recovered from COVID-19. The CDR3 region has the DNA TGTGCCAGCAGTTACTCGACTAGCGGGAAACTGGGGGAGCAGTACTTC. Its translation is CASSYSTSGKLGEQYF.